This TCR beta chain was retrieved from a study of OX40 agonist ivuxolimab in advanced cancers. Study context: The patients received agonistic anti-OX40 (CD134) antibody ivuxolimab.

In regard to this clone: No antigen is known for it.

Baseline, cycle 4 day 1, and cycle 7 day 1 were the blood sampling points. Whole-study results and caveats: Expanded clones were, on average, more numerous among CD8+ T cells than CD4+. Low normalized T-cell clonal expansion was also seen in some nonresponders.

The V gene end was trimmed by 7 bases and the J gene end by 1 base; junction bases not matched to a gene: 3. Per germline, CDR1 SNHLY and CDR2 FYNNEI. The CDR3 consists of 13 residues. Libraries were prepared by immunoSEQ multiplex PCR; TCRdb keeps only in-frame clonotypes and omits some of them. The repertoire holds around 6,000 clones, with approximately 81% as singletons. The sequence was obtained from an adult with an advanced solid tumor such as melanoma, head and neck, liver or kidney cancer. This chain links TRBV2 with TRBJ1-1; 7 bases agree with TRBD1. The sequenced sample was CD4+ or CD8+ T cells sorted from blood, obtained in a trial of the OX40 agonist ivuxolimab. CDR3 residues: CASIRGWNTEAFF. DNA of the CDR3: TGTGCCAGCATCAGGGGGTGGAACACTGAAGCTTTCTTT.